This T cell receptor beta chain emerged from a study of Graves' ophthalmopathy and Graves' hyperthyroidism. Study information: Peripheral blood was gathered at first diagnosis, ahead of any treatment whatsoever. Findings and caveats of the study: Blood samples also showed most expanded thyroid clonotypes exceeding 0.001 frequency. For separating ophthalmopathy from stable hyperthyroidism, a 13-signature model gave roughly 90% sensitivity and 65% to 82% specificity.

TCR beta CDR3 regions were amplified from RNA transcripts. Investigators did first-round RT-PCR with HTBI primers, then second-round multiplex PCR. TCRdb reprocessed the multiplex PCR reads via MiXCR and lists one record per CDR3 protein. Altogether approximately 210,000 distinct CDR3 sequences are present, roughly 21% being singletons, with the ten largest covering roughly 44%. From germline, CDR1 is DFQATT and CDR2 SNEGSKA (reference sequence). This CDR3 is 13 amino acids long. Trimming stripped 5 bases from V and 5 bases from J, with 13 bases between. At least ten counts were recorded for this clonotype. Antigen specificity is unknown.

Source material: peripheral blood. This TCR derives from a woman aged 45-65 years with Graves' ophthalmopathy. The chain carries TRBV20-1 and TRBJ1-5, with D perhaps TRBD1 (5 bases). CDR3: CSADPPGDQPQHF. The CDR3 coding sequence is TGCAGTGCTGATCCTCCGGGGGATCAGCCCCAGCATTTT.